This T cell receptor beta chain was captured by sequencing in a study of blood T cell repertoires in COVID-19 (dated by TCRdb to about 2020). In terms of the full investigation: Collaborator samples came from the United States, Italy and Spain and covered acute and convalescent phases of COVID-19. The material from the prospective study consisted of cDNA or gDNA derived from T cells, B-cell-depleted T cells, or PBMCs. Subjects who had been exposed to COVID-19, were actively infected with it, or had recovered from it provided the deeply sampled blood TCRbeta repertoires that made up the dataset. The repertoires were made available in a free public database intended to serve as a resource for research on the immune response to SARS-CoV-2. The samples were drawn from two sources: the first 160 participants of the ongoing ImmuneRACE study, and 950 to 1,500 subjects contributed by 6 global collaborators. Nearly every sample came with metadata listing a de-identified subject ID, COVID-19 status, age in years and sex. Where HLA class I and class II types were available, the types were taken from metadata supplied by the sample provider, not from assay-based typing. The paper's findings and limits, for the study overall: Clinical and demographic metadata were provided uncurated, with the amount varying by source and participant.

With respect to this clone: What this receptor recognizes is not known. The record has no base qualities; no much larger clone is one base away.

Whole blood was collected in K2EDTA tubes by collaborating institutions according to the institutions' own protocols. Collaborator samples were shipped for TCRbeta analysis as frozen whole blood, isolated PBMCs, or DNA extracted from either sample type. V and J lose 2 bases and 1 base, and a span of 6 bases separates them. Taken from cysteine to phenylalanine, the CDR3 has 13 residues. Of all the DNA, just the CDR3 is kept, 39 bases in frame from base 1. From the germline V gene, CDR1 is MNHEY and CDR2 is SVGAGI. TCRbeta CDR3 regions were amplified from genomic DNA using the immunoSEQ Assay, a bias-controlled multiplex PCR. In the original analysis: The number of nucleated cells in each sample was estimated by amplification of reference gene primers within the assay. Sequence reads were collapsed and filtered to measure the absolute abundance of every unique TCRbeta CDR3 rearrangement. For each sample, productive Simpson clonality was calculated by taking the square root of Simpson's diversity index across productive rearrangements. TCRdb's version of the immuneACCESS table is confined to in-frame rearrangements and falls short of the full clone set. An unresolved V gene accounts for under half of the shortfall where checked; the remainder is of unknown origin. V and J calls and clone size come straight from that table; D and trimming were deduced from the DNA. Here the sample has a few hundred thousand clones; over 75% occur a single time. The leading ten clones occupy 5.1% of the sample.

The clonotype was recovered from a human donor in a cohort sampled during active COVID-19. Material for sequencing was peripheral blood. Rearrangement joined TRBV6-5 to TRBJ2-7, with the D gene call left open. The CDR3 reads CASSYAESYEQYF. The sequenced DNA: TGTGCCAGCAGTTACGCGGAGTCCTACGAGCAGTACTTC.